This TCR beta chain emerged from a study of circulating and synovial CD4+ cells in juvenile arthritis. Study-level results: Traditional Vbeta family usage analysis missed the pathogenic-like versus bulk difference. Diversity here was lower than in bulk blood CD4 cells. Bulk blood CD4 samples held at least an order of magnitude more or fewer genomes than CPL. Overlap with synovium rose as more T cells were sequenced.

As to this clone: Its antigen is unknown.

The assay was immunoSEQ multiplex PCR, and TCRdb's table has in-frame clones only and misses some. The sample yields about 32,000 clones, just over 90% seen once. The CDR3 loop spans 13 amino acids. The V and J ends lost 0 bases and 2 bases respectively, with 5 bases between them. Germline CDR1 and CDR2: MNHNS and SASEGT. The sequence came from a human donor with juvenile idiopathic arthritis. Specimen: CD4+ T cells from blood. J is TRBJ2-7 and V is TRBV6-1; D uncertain. This CDR3 is CASSEAGTYEQYF. In DNA form, the CDR3 reads TGTGCCAGCAGTGAAGCCGGTACCTACGAGCAGTACTTC.